A selection of T cell receptor beta chains follows, all from one sample in a study of T cells in narcolepsy. The protocol was immunoSEQ multiplex PCR, while the TCRdb copy is restricted to in-frame clones and leaves out a portion. The profile shows 10,000 to 12,000 clones, just over 70% of them singletons. Source material: CD45RA- memory CD8+ T cells from PBMCs. These receptors originate from a human donor with narcolepsy. The CDR3 runs from the conserved cysteine through the conserved F or W. The D gene is left open where the match is weak. Rows give clone size only sometimes, using once, few, many, or a class for an expanded clone.

>TRBJ1-4|-|TRBV27|-
TGTGCCAGCAGTTCTTACCAGGGGGAAAAACTGTTTTTT
CASSSYQGEKLFF
>TRBJ1-3|-|TRBV4-2|-
TGTGCCAGCAGCCCCTTACCAACGACCGCAAGCTCTGGAAACACCATATATTTT
CASSPLPTTASSGNTIYF
>TRBJ1-4|-|TRBV11-2|-
TGTGCCAGCAGTCCCCCCGGGGGGGAGGATGAAAAACTGTTTTTT
CASSPPGGEDEKLFF
>TRBJ2-3|-|TRBV19|TRBD2
TGTGCCAGTAGGACTCTTCTAGCGGACACAGATACGCAGTATTTT
CASRTLLADTDTQYF
>TRBJ2-1|-|TRBV6-5|TRBD2
TGTGCCAGCAGTCATGTAGCGGGGGCCCCCAATGAGCAGTTCTTC
CASSHVAGAPNEQFF
>TRBJ2-7|-|TRBV11-2|-
TGTGCCCGCGAGTCGCAAAAAAGGGTGGCAGACCAAAGCTCCTACGAGCAGTACTTC
CARESQKRVADQSSYEQYF
>TRBJ2-2|once|TRBV19|-
TGTGCCAGTACCCCCCCACCGGGCCGAGGGCACACCGGGGAGCTGTTTTTT
CASTPPPGRGHTGELFF
>TRBJ1-2|once|TRBV6-5|-
TGTGCCAGCAGTTACTCGATGGGGGCGGGTGGCTACACCTTC
CASSYSMGAGGYTF
>TRBJ2-7|-|TRBV15|-
TGTGCCACCAGCAGAGGACGGGACTCGGGGGAGCAGTACTTC
CATSRGRDSGEQYF
>TRBJ2-1|-|TRBV28|TRBD2
TGTGCCAGCAGTTTGGCTAGCGGGAGACATGAGCAGTTCTTC
CASSLASGRHEQFF
>TRBJ2-7|-|TRBV4-1|TRBD1
TGCGCCAGCAGCCAATACAGGGGTTACGAGCAGTACTTC
CASSQYRGYEQYF
>TRBJ2-5|-|TRBV4-2|TRBD2
TGTGCCAGCAGCCAAACCCTCCCCAGCGGGAGCCGTGAGACCCAGTACTTC
CASSQTLPSGSRETQYF
>TRBJ2-7|-|TRBV11-2|TRBD1
TGTGCCAGCAGCGGTATACAGGGGACAAGCTACGAGCAGTACTTC
CASSGIQGTSYEQYF
>TRBJ2-1|-|TRBV6-4|TRBD2
TGTGCCAGCAGTGCTTCCGGGACTAGCGGGAGCAATGAGCAGCTCTTC
CASSASGTSGSNEQLF
>TRBJ2-3|-|TRBV5-1|TRBD2
TGCGCCAGCAGCCAGACTAGCGGGGGGGCCCTAGATACGCAGTATTTT
CASSQTSGGALDTQYF
>TRBJ1-6|-|TRBV28|TRBD1
TGTGCCAGCAGGGAGACAGGGGGCGGAAATTCACCCCTCCACTTT
CASRETGGGNSPLHF
>TRBJ2-2|once|TRBV7-8|TRBD1
TGTGCCAGCAGCTTAGTAGGAGTTACCGGGACAGGGGCCACCGGGGAGCTGTTTTTT
CASSLVGVTGTGATGELFF
>TRBJ1-1|large|TRBV5-1|-
TGCGCCAGCAGCGAAGGACGGATCACTGAAGCTTTCTTT
CASSEGRITEAFF
>TRBJ1-1|-|TRBV28|-
TGTGCCAGCAGTTCTCCCTTTTCAGGGTCGGGTGCTGAAGCTTTCTTT
CASSSPFSGSGAEAFF
>TRBJ2-7|few|TRBV5-4|TRBD2
TGTGCCAGCAGCCCCGGTAGTCTAGCGGGGGGGAACGAGCAGTACTTC
CASSPGSLAGGNEQYF
>TRBJ2-7|-|TRBV7-8|-
TGTGCCAGCAGCTGGGTCGACGGCTACGAGCAGTACTTC
CASSWVDGYEQYF
>TRBJ1-6|-|TRBV27|-
TGTGCCAGCAGACCATTTGGGGGGCTAGGAGAATTCACCCTCCACTTT
CASRPFGGLGEFTLHF
>TRBJ2-7|once|TRBV6-5|-
TGTGCCAGCACCACTCCGCCCAATGACGAGCAGTACTTC
CASTTPPNDEQYF
>TRBJ1-1|-|TRBV18|TRBD1
TGTGCCAGCTCACTATGGACAGGGAACACTGAAGCTTTCTTT
CASSLWTGNTEAFF
>TRBJ2-5|-|TRBV6-5|-
TGTGCCAGCAGACTACTACCTGACAGTCAAGAGACCCAGTACTTC
CASRLLPDSQETQYF
>TRBJ2-5|-|TRBV7-6|-
TGTGCCAGCAGCTTAGGTTTACCACAGGGTCAAGAGACCCAGTACTTC
CASSLGLPQGQETQYF
>TRBJ2-3|few|TRBV6-4|-
TGTGCCAGCAGCTACAAAGACAGCACAGATACGCAGTATTTT
CASSYKDSTDTQYF
>TRBJ2-7|-|TRBV4-3|TRBD2
TGCGCCAGCAGCCGCTGGACTAGCGATGGCGAGCAGTACTTC
CASSRWTSDGEQYF
>TRBJ2-1|once|TRBV27|-
TGTGCCAGCTGCGGCGGAGGGATTGAAGGCAATGAGCAGTTCTTC
CASCGGGIEGNEQFF
>TRBJ2-7|-|TRBV30|-
TGTGCCTGGAGTGCGAGTTACGAGCAGTACTTC
CAWSASYEQYF
>TRBJ2-3|once|TRBV7-9|-
TGTGCCAGCAGGTCAGATACGCAGTATTTT
CASRSDTQYF
>TRBJ1-3|hyperexpanded|TRBV27|-
TGTGCCAGCAGCAACCTGGGGGATGGAAACACCATATATTTT
CASSNLGDGNTIYF
>TRBJ2-5|-|TRBV13|-
TGTGCCAGCAGCTTAGGGACCCAAGAGACCCAGTACTTC
CASSLGTQETQYF